This T cell receptor beta chain was profiled in a study of PD-L1 blockade in urothelial cancer. The time point denotes: peripheral blood 6 weeks after treatment start. Method: immunoSEQ multiplex PCR; TCRdb's copy keeps in-frame clones and lacks some. The sample contains 35,000 to 50,000 clones, about four fifths of which appear only once. CDR3 size: 13 residues. Deletions cut 5 bases from V and 0 bases from J, with 7 bases between. Germline CDR1 is MNHNS and CDR2 is SASEGT. The clonotype comes from a man between 60 and 75 years old with urothelial cancer. Here the sequenced sample was PBMCs, taken around atezolizumab (anti-PD-L1) treatment. The chain links TRBV6-1 to TRBJ1-1, with unresolved D. The CDR3 is CASSPQMNTEAFF. In nucleotides, the CDR3 is TGTGCCAGCAGTCCACAGATGAACACTGAAGCTTTCTTT.